What follows describes a single T cell receptor (beta chain). Antigen specificity is unknown. The germline gives CDR1 ENHRY, CDR2 SYGVKD. CDR3 length: 16 amino acids. V lost 4 bases and J 4 bases, leaving 17 bases between the germline ends. This sample was included in a study of radiotherapy plus CTLA-4 blockade in lung cancer. Findings of the study overall: Clones derived from tumor TCRs expanded in blood after radiotherapy plus ipilimumab.

Assay used: immunoSEQ multiplex PCR; TCRdb lists only in-frame clones, some missing. The data contain around 110,000 clones, about four fifths of them seen just once; the ten biggest clones take up 2.5% to 3.5%. The receptor was isolated from a human donor with non-small cell lung cancer that progressed on radiotherapy plus ipilimumab. Some clones in this sample may be carry-over from other donors' samples. The sequences come from peripheral blood, collected from a patient treated with radiotherapy plus ipilimumab. The genes are TRBV10-3 and TRBJ1-3; D gene ambiguous. CDR3 DNA: TGTGCCATCAGTGTGGATCAGGTACTACCGGGAAACACCATATATTTT. It specifies CAISVDQVLPGNTIYF.